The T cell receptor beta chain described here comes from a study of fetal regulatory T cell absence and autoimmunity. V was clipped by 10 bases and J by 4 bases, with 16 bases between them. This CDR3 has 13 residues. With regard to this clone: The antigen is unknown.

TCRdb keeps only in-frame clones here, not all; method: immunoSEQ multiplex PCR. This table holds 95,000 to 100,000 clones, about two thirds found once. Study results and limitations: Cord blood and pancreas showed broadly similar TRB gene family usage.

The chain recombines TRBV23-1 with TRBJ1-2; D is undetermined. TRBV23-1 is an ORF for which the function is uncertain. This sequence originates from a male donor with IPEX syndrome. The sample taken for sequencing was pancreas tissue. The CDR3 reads CATPPTRPYGYTF. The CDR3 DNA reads TGCGCCACCCCTCCCACTCGACCCTATGGCTACACCTTC.